The clone carrying this T cell receptor beta chain was picked up many times. The sample belongs to a study of T cells in Graves' hyperthyroidism and ophthalmopathy. Amplified TCR beta CDR3 regions derived from RNA transcripts. HTBI primers were employed in a first-round RT-PCR of the TCR CDR3. TCRdb recomputed calls from the multiplex PCR reads with MiXCR, one row per CDR3 protein. The sample gives over 250,000 distinct CDR3 sequences, 20% to 25% of which show up once; around 30% is in the top ten. The TCR comes from a man aged 35 to 55 with Graves' hyperthyroidism that later progressed to Graves' ophthalmopathy. The source material was blood.

The CDR3 loop reads CASSISETNTGELFF. The CDR3 DNA reads TGTGCCAGTAGTATTTCGGAGACGAACACCGGGGAGCTGTTTTTT. The chain uses TRBV19 and TRBJ2-2; D gene unclear. Germline V gene data show CDR1 as LNHDA and CDR2 as SQIVND (reference sequence). V dropped 3 bases and J dropped 0 bases, with 8 bases sitting between them. The CDR3 is 15 amino acids.